This T cell receptor beta chain was identified during a study of shared clonotypes between healthy human individuals. Across the whole study: Three CD4 naive, three CD4 memory, two CD8 naive and one CD8 memory plate were used per donor.

Concerning this clone itself: Its target is unknown.

Study-level results: The diversity represented, both genetic and in exposure history, was limited by few donors.

TCRdb's table, derived via immunoSEQ multiplex PCR, lists solely in-frame clones and lacks some. The data show 730,000 or so clones, roughly 78% seen once. The CDR3 sequence is 13 residues long. Germline CDR1 is MDHEN and CDR2 is SYDVKM. Deletions cut 7 bases from V and 1 base from J, with 8 bases between. The TCR was taken from a woman younger than 45 in good health. Material for sequencing was memory CD4+ T cells sorted from blood. Subset indicated: CD45RA-negative fraction. The chain uses TRBV28 and TRBJ1-3; maybe TRBD1 (5 bases). The CDR3 region is CASIEGSGNTIYF. For the CDR3, the DNA is TGTGCCAGCATTGAGGGGTCTGGAAACACCATATATTTT.